What follows are 11 T cell receptor beta chains derived from one specimen sequenced in a study of T cell responses to AZD1222 COVID-19 vaccine. The repertoire was sequenced with immunoSEQ multiplex PCR; TCRdb's copy has only in-frame clones and lacks some. The table includes 27,000 or so clones, 92% detected once. The sample here was peripheral blood, taken 28 days after the second AZD1222 dose. All receptors derive from an adult who received the AZD1222 COVID-19 vaccine.

V usage is TRBV7-3 and J usage is TRBJ2-7; no clear D. Trimming removed 3 bases at V and 2 bases at J, with 2 bases between. This CDR3 has 11 residues. In germline, CDR1 is SGHTA, CDR2 FQGTGA. This CDR3 reads CASSFPYEQYF. CDR3 in DNA: TGTGCCAGCAGCTTCCCCTACGAGCAGTACTTC.

The chain employs TRBV28 and TRBJ1-1; 11 bases map to TRBD1. The CDR3 covers 17 residues. Germline CDR1 reads MDHEN; CDR2 reads SYDVKM. V lost 8 bases and J lost 5; bases outside the gene matches: 16. This CDR3 is CASLEAGQGDVGTEAFF. CDR3 in DNA: TGTGCCAGCCTCGAAGCGGGACAGGGGGATGTTGGGACTGAAGCTTTCTTT.

The rearrangement joins TRBV9 to TRBJ1-2; 9 nucleotides line up with TRBD1. The V and J ends lost 4 bases and 2 bases, in that order; junction bases with no gene match: 6. CDR3 length equals 15 residues. The germline V gene has CDR1 SGDLS and CDR2 YYNGEE. CDR3 sequence: CASSSGTGSNYGYTF. CDR3 DNA: TGTGCCAGCAGCTCTGGGACAGGGTCCAACTATGGCTACACCTTC.

This chain uses TRBV27 with TRBJ1-2; D perhaps matches TRBD1 (5 bases). The germline gives CDR1 MNHEY, CDR2 SMNVEV (reference sequence). V shed 7 bases and J shed 3 bases, with 21 bases lying between them. This CDR3 is 16 amino acids long. The CDR3 is CASITPRGVMYYGYTF. The DNA for the CDR3 is TGTGCCAGCATTACACCGAGGGGAGTCATGTACTATGGCTACACCTTC.

The chain employs TRBV7-3 and TRBJ1-1; D uncertain. CDR1 SGHTA and CDR2 FQGTGA come from the germline V gene. Trimming cost V 5 bases and J 5 bases, with 18 bases left between them. This CDR3 is built from 15 residues. CDR3: CASSPFAGSLTEAFF. The CDR3 nucleotides read TGTGCCAGCAGCCCTTTCGCGGGGAGTTTGACTGAAGCTTTCTTT.

The chain joins TRBV28 to TRBJ2-1; D gene unclear. CDR3 length: 15 residues. Trimming cost V 1 base and J 4 bases, with 11 bases left between them. Germline CDR1 is MDHEN and CDR2 is SYDVKM. The CDR3 nucleotides are TGTGCCAGCAGTTTATCCGCACAAGCTTACAATGAGCAGTTCTTC. This codes for CASSLSAQAYNEQFF.

The rearrangement links TRBV19 to TRBJ2-6, with unresolved D. Germline V lookup: CDR1 LNHDA, CDR2 SQIVND (reference sequence). The CDR3 is 13 amino acids. The V and J ends lost 5 bases and 2 bases respectively, with 4 bases between them. For the CDR3, the DNA is TGTGCCAGTAGTCTAACTGGGGCCAACGTCCTGACTTTC. Amino acid sequence: CASSLTGANVLTF.

The count of this clone is one. This chain connects TRBV18 to TRBJ1-1; D call uncertain. This CDR3 comprises 16 residues. Germline CDR1 KGHSH, CDR2 LQKENI. The V end was cut by 4 bases, the J end by 0 bases, with 15 bases between. The CDR3 loop reads CASSLSTQRLNTEAFF. The CDR3 nucleotides are TGTGCCAGCTCACTATCAACCCAGCGCTTGAACACTGAAGCTTTCTTT.

The rearrangement links TRBV10-3 to TRBJ1-4; D gene uncertain. Germline V gene sequence: CDR1 ENHRY, CDR2 SYGVKD. The CDR3 consists of 15 residues. V was pared by 8 bases and J by 0 bases, with 13 bases between. The CDR3 reads CAIAPGFATNEKLFF. As DNA, the CDR3 is TGTGCCATCGCACCGGGGTTCGCAACTAATGAAAAACTGTTTTTT.

The chain joins TRBV19 to TRBJ1-2; TRBD1 is a possible D gene (5 bases). CDR3 length: 15 amino acids. V shed 6 bases and J shed 8 bases, with 22 bases lying between them. Germline lookup yields CDR1 LNHDA and CDR2 SQIVND (reference sequence). CDR3 DNA: TGTGCCAGTAGGGCCATGTCCGGGGCCGGGCAAGGCTACACCTTC. Its protein is CASRAMSGAGQGYTF.

This clone was counted only a few times. V is TRBV10-3 and J is TRBJ2-1; D is possibly TRBD2 (6 bases). Trimming shortened V by 4 bases and J by 9 bases, and 22 bases separated the two germline ends. The CDR3 is 16 residues long. The germline CDR1 and CDR2 sequences are ENHRY and SYGVKD. CDR3 protein: CAISASLGDSISEQFF. CDR3 nucleotide sequence: TGTGCCATCAGTGCCTCCCTAGGGGACTCCATCAGTGAGCAGTTCTTC.